The 5 T cell receptor beta chains below all came from one sample that was sequenced in a study of response to subunit inactivated influenza vaccine. From the RT-PCR reads, TCRdb called clonotypes with MiXCR, one entry per CDR3 protein. Of hundreds of thousands of distinct CDR3 sequences listed, under 20% are singletons. Here the sequenced sample was PBMCs from blood, taken 5 days after vaccination. These receptors originate from a middle-aged man who received an inactivated influenza vaccine.

This clonotype was seen only a few times. The chain links TRBV5-1 to TRBJ2-5, with D perhaps TRBD2 (6 bases). V lost 1 base and J lost 4, with 14 bases in between. Germline V gives CDR1 SGHRS, CDR2 YFSETQ. The CDR3 runs to 15 residues. CDR3 loop: CASSLQPGGTETQYF. The CDR3 nucleotides are TGCGCCAGCAGCTTGCAGCCCGGAGGGACAGAGACCCAGTACTTC.

J is TRBJ1-1 and V is TRBV7-2; D not resolved. Germline loops: CDR1 SGHTA, CDR2 FQGNSA. The CDR3 extends over 14 amino acids. Trimming took 3 bases from V and 2 from J, leaving 10 bases between them. The CDR3 DNA sequence: TGTGCCAGCAGCTTTGCCTACGCTAACACTGAAGCTTTCTTT. Residues: CASSFAYANTEAFF.

The J gene is TRBJ2-5, the V gene TRBV9; tentative D call: TRBD2 (6 bases). Germline assignment: CDR1 SGDLS and CDR2 YYNGEE. This CDR3 contains 15 residues. V lost 0 bases and J lost 0, with 9 bases in between. This chain's CDR3 is CASSVAEGYQETQYF. The CDR3 DNA is TGTGCCAGCAGCGTAGCGGAGGGGTACCAAGAGACCCAGTACTTC.

The sample holds many counts of this clonotype. This chain uses TRBV20-1 with TRBJ2-7, with 7 bases that match TRBD2. The V gene's germline CDR1 is DFQATT and CDR2 SNEGSKA (reference sequence). V trimming: 5 bases; J trimming: 11 bases; junction bases outside the gene matches: 12. The CDR3 loop spans 12 amino acids. CDR3 sequence: CSAPGRPLGEYF. The CDR3 nucleotides are TGCAGTGCTCCCGGGAGGCCACTGGGCGAGTACTTC.

This chain connects TRBV6-5 to TRBJ2-1; the match to TRBD1 covers 9 bases. The J segment lost 15 bases and the V segment lost 0 bases, leaving 12 bases of the junction unmatched. CDR1 and CDR2 (germline): MNHEY, SVGAGI. The length of the CDR3 is 15 residues. The CDR3 sequence: CASSYSKDRGLRSFF. CDR3 in DNA: TGTGCCAGCAGTTACTCGAAGGACAGGGGACTTCGATCGTTCTTC.